This T cell receptor beta chain was recovered during a study of CD8 T cells in ankylosing spondylitis. Scientists made TCR beta libraries using quantitative 5'-RACE with molecular barcodes. One entry per CDR3 protein results from TCRdb running MiXCR on the 5' RACE reads. The repertoire holds over 400,000 distinct CDR3 sequences, with roughly 26% as singletons. The CDR3 loop spans 10 amino acids. CDR1 and CDR2 from the germline V gene are DFQATT and SNEGSKA (reference sequence). With 6 bases removed from V and 4 bases from J, the gap between germline ends came to 5 bases. This clonotype was detected once. Antigen unknown. Study-wide results and limits: Blood of patients with ankylosing spondylitis appeared to be characterized by a TCR beta motif of fewer than 10 highly homologous variants. In the blood and synovial fluid of reactive arthritis, some motif variants had been previously reported. The authors found the disease-linked clones to be CD8+ and relatively rare in peripheral blood.

This receptor was identified in a male donor with ankylosing spondylitis. The sequencing sample was made of blood, either unsorted or a sorted T cell fraction (not recorded which). The chain links TRBV20-1 to TRBJ2-3, with D unclear. The CDR3 here is CSATADTQYF. The CDR3 coding sequence is TGCAGTGCAACTGCAGATACGCAGTATTTT.